These 25 T cell receptor beta chains came from one sample sequenced in a study of cytomegalovirus exposure and HLA in healthy donors (dated 2017 in TCRdb). The library was generated by the immunoSEQ multiplex PCR assay. As stored in TCRdb, this immuneACCESS dataset retains in-frame rearrangements with V and J assigned. A fraction of the clones does not appear; measured against another copy, unresolved V genes explain less than half of the discrepancy, and the remainder lacks a known reason. The sample table shows about 170,000 clones, and 86% are seen once. In total, the top ten clones hold 2% to 2.5% of the sample. Sequenced sample: PBMCs. These receptors were taken from a woman in her late teens or twenties in good health and CMV-seronegative.

The chain combines TRBV7-8 with TRBJ1-2; D remains unclear. This CDR3 comprises 15 residues. Trimming removed 4 bases from V and 4 bases from J, with 16 bases in between. Germline V gene data show CDR1 as SGHVS and CDR2 as FQNEAQ. CDR3 protein: CASSSGLLTLYGYTF. The CDR3 DNA reads as TGTGCCAGCAGCTCAGGACTCCTGACCCTCTATGGCTACACCTTC.

This chain uses TRBV5-4 with TRBJ2-7; D is perhaps TRBD1 (5 bases). V was clipped by 5 bases and J by 3 bases, with 27 bases between them. The germline gives CDR1 SGHNT, CDR2 YYREEE (reference sequence). There are 18 residues in the CDR3. As DNA, the CDR3 is TGTGCCAGCAGTTACACAGGAATCGGAGAGGCAAAGTTCTACGAGCAGTACTTC. This sequence encodes CASSYTGIGEAKFYEQYF.

This clone showed up just once. The chain is built from TRBV27 and TRBJ1-1; 7 nucleotides match TRBD1. The CDR3 loop spans 13 amino acids. CDR1 is MNHEY and CDR2 is SMNVEV in the germline V gene (reference sequence). The ends lost 3 bases at V and 6 bases at J; junction bases unmatched: 4. This CDR3 is CASSLGGQAEAFF. Written as DNA, the CDR3 is TGTGCCAGCAGTTTGGGAGGACAGGCTGAAGCTTTCTTT.

In this sample, this clone turned up a few times. This rearrangement joins TRBV19 to TRBJ1-5; TRBD1 is a possible D gene (5 bases). This CDR3 region has 16 residues. The V and J ends lost 10 bases and 0 bases respectively, with 19 bases between them. Germline V CDR1 and CDR2: LNHDA, SQIVND (reference sequence). In DNA, the CDR3 is TGTGCCACCTCAAAGGTAGGGCAGGGTAGCAATCAGCCCCAGCATTTT. Its protein is CATSKVGQGSNQPQHF. The full variable domain, in which reference TRBV19 and TRBJ1-5 provide the parts outside the CDR3, is DGGITQSPKYLFRKEGQNVTLSCEQNLNHDAMYWYRQDPGQGLRLIYYSQIVNDFQKGDIAEGYSVSREKKESFPLTVTSAQKNPTAFYLCATSKVGQGSNQPQHFGDGTRLSIL.

This chain connects TRBV6-5 to TRBJ2-3; 12 bases are shared with TRBD1. This CDR3 is 15 amino acids long. Losses at the gene ends were 3 bases for V and 7 bases for J; bases not matched to a gene: 5. The germline CDR1 and CDR2 sequences are MNHEY and SVGAGI. The CDR3 sequence is CASSYSGQGAYTQYF. The CDR3 DNA follows: TGTGCCAGCAGTTATTCGGGACAGGGGGCATATACGCAGTATTTT.

J is TRBJ1-2 and V is TRBV4-2; D perhaps matches TRBD1 (5 bases). The germline V gene has CDR1 LGHNA and CDR2 YNFKEQ. V was shortened by 0 bases and J by 4 bases, with 15 bases between the two germline ends. The CDR3 is made up of 16 amino acids. The CDR3 nucleotides read TGTGCCAGCAGCCAAGAAAAACAGGCGGGACCCTATGGCTACACCTTC. Translation: CASSQEKQAGPYGYTF.

The rearrangement uses TRBV4-3 and TRBJ1-2; 11 nucleotides match TRBD1. After removal of 0 bases from V and 5 bases from J, the junction contained 8 bases not matched to a gene. Germline-derived CDR1 and CDR2 are LGHNA and YSLEER. CDR3 length: 17 residues. The CDR3 reads CASSQDRWTGGGYGYTF. The CDR3 bases are TGCGCCAGCAGCCAAGATCGGTGGACAGGGGGCGGTTATGGCTACACCTTC.

This clone has a count of ten or more. V gene TRBV11-3 combines with J gene TRBJ2-7; 9 nucleotides match TRBD2. V trimming: 5 bases; J trimming: 0 bases; junction bases outside the gene matches: 2. The CDR3 sequence is 14 residues long. CDR1 and CDR2 from the germline V gene are SGHNT and YENEEA. The CDR3 is CASSLAGSSYEQYF. CDR3 sequence (DNA): TGTGCCAGCAGCCTAGCGGGGAGCTCCTACGAGCAGTACTTC.

This clone appeared once. The J gene is TRBJ1-2, the V gene TRBV6-1; TRBD1 aligns across 7 bases. Per the germline V gene, CDR1 is MNHNS and CDR2 is SASEGT. Germline trimming cut 4 bases from V and 4 bases from J; bases unmatched to any gene: 21. This CDR3 is 19 amino acids long. The CDR3 DNA reads as TGTGCCAGCAGTGCGCTACGATCGGGACAGCTCACAAGCGGCTATGGCTACACCTTC. Translating gives CASSALRSGQLTSGYGYTF.

The gene calls are TRBV12-5 and TRBJ2-7; TRBD1 is a possible D gene (5 bases). Germline-derived CDR1 and CDR2 are LGHNT and FRNRAP. CDR3 size: 13 residues. Deletions cut 0 bases from V and 6 bases from J, with 9 bases between. CDR3 in amino acids: CASGLVQDTEQYF. In nucleotides, the CDR3 is TGTGCTAGTGGTTTGGTACAGGACACCGAGCAGTACTTC.

The rearrangement links TRBV19 to TRBJ1-1, with 9 bases fitting TRBD1. This CDR3 is built from 12 residues. The V and J ends lost 9 bases and 5 bases, in that order; junction bases with no gene match: 4. Germline V CDR1 and CDR2: LNHDA, SQIVND (reference sequence). The DNA for the CDR3 is TGTGCCAGCAGAGACAGGGGGACTGAAGCTTTCTTT. Translated, it gives CASRDRGTEAFF.

The chain has TRBV5-1 and TRBJ2-5; 7 nucleotides line up with TRBD2. Looked up from germline, CDR1 is SGHRS and CDR2 is YFSETQ. This CDR3 spans 14 amino acids. After removal of 1 base from V and 4 bases from J, the junction contained 4 bases not matched to a gene. This chain's CDR3 is CASSLSSGGETQYF. CDR3 DNA sequence: TGCGCCAGCAGCTTGAGTTCGGGAGGAGAGACCCAGTACTTC.

The genes are TRBV2 and TRBJ2-1; D unresolved. This CDR3 comprises 15 residues. Germline-derived CDR1 and CDR2 are SNHLY and FYNNEI. V lost 1 base and J lost 4, with 11 bases in between. The CDR3 DNA follows: TGTGCCAGCAGTGAAGACCCGCTCGGGTACAATGAGCAGTTCTTC. Amino acids: CASSEDPLGYNEQFF.

V usage is TRBV2 and J usage is TRBJ1-5, with 7 bases aligning to TRBD1. Germline lookup yields CDR1 SNHLY and CDR2 FYNNEI. The CDR3 spans 12 residues. V lost 5 bases to trimming and J lost 9 bases; unmatched junction nucleotides: 4. The CDR3 region has the DNA TGTGCCAGCAGTAGGGGGCTGACGCCCCAGCATTTT. It yields the protein CASSRGLTPQHF.

J is TRBJ2-5 and V is TRBV6-5; D perhaps matches TRBD2 (5 bases). Germline values: CDR1 MNHEY, CDR2 SVGAGI. This CDR3 spans 14 amino acids. The V and J ends lost 2 bases and 1 base respectively, with 8 bases between them. The CDR3 region has the DNA TGTGCCAGCAGTTACCTGGACTTCCAAGAGACCCAGTACTTC. The encoded protein is CASSYLDFQETQYF.

The V call is TRBV7-9, the J call TRBJ2-1; TRBD2 matches 7 bases. V gave up 5 bases and J gave up 8 bases; unmatched junction bases: 12. The CDR3 runs 15 residues. From germline, CDR1 is SEHNR and CDR2 FQNEAQ (reference sequence). The CDR3 bases are TGTGCCAGCAGCGTACGGGACTACGGGTACTATGAGCAGTTCTTC. Its protein is CASSVRDYGYYEQFF.

This chain joins TRBV4-3 and TRBJ1-3, with a tentative D call TRBD1 (6 bases). Germline V CDR1 and CDR2: LGHNA, YSLEER. V shed 8 bases and J shed 0 bases, with 17 bases lying between them. CDR3 size: 16 residues. CDR3: CASGIGQSYSGNTIYF. The CDR3 DNA reads as TGCGCCAGCGGAATTGGACAGTCCTACTCTGGAAACACCATATATTTT.

The chain employs TRBV10-2 and TRBJ2-7, with no clear D. The CDR3 contains 11 residues. Germline CDR1 and CDR2: WSHSY and SAAADI. V gave up 8 bases and J gave up 3 bases, with 8 bases separating them. CDR3 loop: CASPSFYEQYF. The CDR3 DNA follows: TGCGCCAGCCCTTCCTTCTACGAGCAGTACTTC.

V is TRBV25-1 and J is TRBJ2-1; 10 positions agree with TRBD2. Germline trimming cut 3 bases from V and 7 bases from J; bases unmatched to any gene: 15. The CDR3 extends over 18 amino acids. Looked up from germline, CDR1 is MGHDK and CDR2 is SYGVNS. The chain's CDR3 is CASSDHAGSGGPRNEQFF. CDR3 DNA: TGTGCCAGCAGTGATCATGCGGGTAGCGGGGGGCCAAGGAATGAGCAGTTCTTC.

This chain uses TRBV21-1 with TRBJ1-1; TRBD1 reflects the table's D call only, with no check against the DNA. TRBV21-1 is listed as a pseudogene. CDR3 size: 15 residues. CDR3 sequence reads: CASSNYPTVNTEAFF. The CDR3 coding sequence is TGTGCCAGCAGCAACTACCCCACAGTAAACACTGAAGCTTTCTTT.

This sequence joins TRBV7-2 and TRBJ2-7, with 13 bases lining up with TRBD2. The junction had 19 bases not matched to a gene; V was cut back by 5 bases and J by 6 bases. Germline CDR1 and CDR2: SGHTA and FQGNSA. The CDR3 spans 19 residues. In DNA, the CDR3 is TGTGCCAGCAGCGCCTGGGAAACTAGCGGGAGGGCCTCTGGGGGCGAGCAGTACTTC. Translation: CASSAWETSGRASGGEQYF.

Concerning this clone itself: Since no conserved phenylalanine or tryptophan closes the CDR3, a read error is the likely cause. The DNA is omitted, as the CDR3 cannot be located on it reliably, and the CDR3 follows TCRdb's listing. V usage is TRBV4-1 and J usage is TRBJ2-3; the DNA was not used to check the table's D call, TRBD2. Including both end residues, the CDR3 is 16 amino acids long. Per germline, CDR1 MGHRA and CDR2 YSYEKL. Here the CDR3 reads CASSQEDSKGAQIRQM.

The gene calls are TRBV2 and TRBJ2-7; 11 bases line up with TRBD2. This CDR3 is built from 15 residues. The V and J ends lost 6 bases and 4 bases, in that order; junction bases with no gene match: 8. Per germline, CDR1 SNHLY and CDR2 FYNNEI. The CDR3 DNA reads TGTGCCAGCAGGCCTACTAGCGGGAGTGCGTACGAGCAGTACTTC. Protein product: CASRPTSGSAYEQYF. Variable domain in full (rest from reference TRBV2 and TRBJ2-7): EPEVTQTPSHQVTQMGQEVILRCVPISNHLYFYWYRQILGQKVEFLVSFYNNEISEKSEIFDDQFSVERPDGSNFTLKIRSTKLEDSAMYFCASRPTSGSAYEQYFGPGTRLTVT.

This clone was picked up one time. The V and J genes are TRBV9 and TRBJ2-1; the D gene is possibly TRBD2 (5 bases). Germline lookup yields CDR1 SGDLS and CDR2 YYNGEE. This CDR3 contains 16 residues. The V and J ends lost 3 bases and 4 bases respectively, with 17 bases between them. CDR3 protein: CASSANSRAPYNEQFF. The CDR3 DNA is TGTGCCAGCAGCGCGAACTCGAGGGCTCCATACAATGAGCAGTTCTTC.

The chain has TRBV25-1 and TRBJ2-2, with 11 bases lining up with TRBD1. Germline CDR1 is MGHDK and CDR2 is SYGVNS. Trimming at V came to 7 bases and at J to 5 bases, leaving 9 bases not matched to a gene. The CDR3 runs to 16 residues. CDR3 nucleotides: TGTGCCAGCATCGGGCCGGGACAGGGGGTTACCGGGGAGCTGTTTTTT. This translates into CASIGPGQGVTGELFF.